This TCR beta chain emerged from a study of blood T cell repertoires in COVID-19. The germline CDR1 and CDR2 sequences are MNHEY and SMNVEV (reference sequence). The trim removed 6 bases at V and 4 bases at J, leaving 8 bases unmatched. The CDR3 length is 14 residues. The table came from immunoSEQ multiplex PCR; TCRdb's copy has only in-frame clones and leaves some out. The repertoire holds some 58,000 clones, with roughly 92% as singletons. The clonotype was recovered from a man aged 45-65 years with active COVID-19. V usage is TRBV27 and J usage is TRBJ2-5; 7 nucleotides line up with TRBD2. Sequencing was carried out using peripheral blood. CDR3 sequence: CASSWGGRGETQYF. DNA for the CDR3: TGTGCCAGCAGCTGGGGGGGTCGTGGAGAGACCCAGTACTTC.